The clone carrying this T cell receptor beta chain was picked up many times. Regarding treatment: PENTA 11 planned treatment interruption arm or continuous ART arm. At least 5 million viable PBMCs were required per cryopreserved sample. The sample belongs to a study of HIV-infected children after antiretroviral therapy interruption. Study-wide background: Weeks 0, 12, interruption end (24 or 48), and about 3 years post-study gave interruption-arm samples.

V gave up 5 bases and J gave up 0 bases, with 13 bases separating them. The CDR3 is 15 amino acids. CDR1 and CDR2 from the germline V gene are SGHDT and YYEEEE. A 3' RACE protocol on RNA, with unique molecular identifiers, produced the TCR library. TCRdb analysed the 3' RACE reads with MiXCR anew, one entry per CDR3 protein. The sample contains about 15,000 distinct CDR3 sequences, about 3.4% of which appear only once. The chain is built from TRBV5-6 and TRBJ2-3; D is uncertain. The sequencing used CD45RA+ CD4+ T cells from PBMCs, collected from a donor given antiretroviral therapy, either interrupted or continuous. Subset meaning: naive CD4+ CD45RA+ CD45RO- T cells. This sequence was found in a child aged 2 to 17 with HIV. Written as DNA, the CDR3 is TGTGCCAGCAGGCAAGGCCTCGGGAGCACAGATACGCAGTATTTT. As protein: CASRQGLGSTDTQYF.